This is a list of T cell receptor delta chains from one sample in a study of Vδ1+ human thymocytes. TCRdb reanalyzed the multiplex PCR reads using CATT. The sample shows tens of thousands of delta-chain clones, 8% to 10% of them seen only once. Sequences were obtained from Vdelta1+ gamma-delta thymocytes from the thymus. The receptors come from a child younger than two who had congenital heart surgery. Each CDR3 is given with its conserved first and last residue. A D gene is named only where the DNA matches it firmly. Expanded clones are given a class, and other clones once, few, many or no size at all.

>-|TRDJ1|-|TRDV1
TGTGCTCTTGGGCCTTCCTCCCTGGGGGACCCCTCGATGGGCACCGATAAACTCATCTTT
CALGPSSLGDPSMGTDKLIF
>-|TRDJ1|TRDD3|TRDV1
TGTGCTCTTGGGGACCCCAACACCGGGGGATACGCTCTTCGCCTTAAACTCATCTTT
CALGDPNTGGYALRLKLIF
>few|TRDJ1|-|TRDV1
TGTGCTCTTGGGGAACTAAAGGAGGACTACACTCTCTACACCGATAAACTCATCTTT
CALGELKEDYTLYTDKLIF
>few|TRDJ1|TRDD3|TRDV1
TGTGCTCTTGGGGAACAGTCTACTGGGGGATACGCCGATAAACTCATCTTT
CALGEQSTGGYADKLIF
>-|TRDJ1|-|TRDV1
TGTGCTCTTGGGGAACGCTTTCAACGCCTAGACGAACTCACCGATAAACTCATCTTT
CALGERFQRLDELTDKLIF
>few|TRDJ1|TRDD3|TRDV1
TGTGCTCTTGGGGAATTTCCTACTGGGGGATTTACCGATAAACTCATCTTT
CALGEFPTGGFTDKLIF
>-|TRDJ1|TRDD3|TRDV1
TGTGCTCTTGGGGATCCTTCGATGGGGGACCCCACCGATAAACTCATCTTT
CALGDPSMGDPTDKLIF
>-|TRDJ1|TRDD3|TRDV1
TGTGCTCTTGGGGATCCCGCACCCCCTCCTTCGTGGGGGATACATAAACTCATCTTT
CALGDPAPPPSWGIHKLIF
>-|TRDJ1|TRDD3|TRDV2
TGTGCCTGTCCCCTACTGGGGGATTACGATAACGATAAACTCATCTTT
CACPLLGDYDNDKLIF
>-|TRDJ1|TRDD3|TRDV1
TGTGCTCTTGGGGAACGGCAGGGATACCGAATCTACACCGATAAACTCATCTTT
CALGERQGYRIYTDKLIF
>-|TRDJ1|-|TRDV1
TGTGCTCTTGGGGAATTTAGTGCCACGAACCGGGGAATTTCTCTGGCCGATAAACTCATCTTT
CALGEFSATNRGISLADKLIF